These 16 T cell receptor beta chains share one sample of origin, sequenced in a study of blood T cells in healthy people across ages. It was with a sample-barcoded 5' primer and a J-beta primer mix that a second PCR of about 6 to 12 cycles was run. MiXCR was run by TCRdb on the 5' RACE reads, yielding one entry per CDR3 protein. The table lists some 1.5 million distinct CDR3 sequences, 35% to 45% of them singletons, with about 4% in the top ten. Sequencing was performed on blood. The source is a woman under 30 in good health.

The chain has TRBV27 and TRBJ2-4; 8 positions match TRBD1. The DNA end lines up better with TRBJ2-7; the J call may be wrong. The CDR3 covers 14 residues. CDR1 is MNHEY and CDR2 is SMNVEV in the germline V gene (reference sequence). The DNA for the CDR3 is TGTGCCAGCGGACAGGGCGAATTCGACTACGAGCAGTACTTC. It translates to CASGQGEFDYEQYF.

Worth noting for this clonotype: This is likely a read error, given that the CDR3 carries no conserved phenylalanine or tryptophan at its end. The V and J genes are TRBV6-5 and TRBJ1-2; possible D gene TRBD1, 6 bases. Trimming pared 5 bases from V and 4 bases from J, leaving 11 bases between. Germline V lookup: CDR1 MNHEY, CDR2 SVGAGI. This CDR3 has 13 residues. CDR3 region: CASSPDSPYGYTS. Written as DNA, the CDR3 is TGTGCCAGCAGTCCGGACAGCCCCTATGGCTACACCTCC.

The chain has TRBV11-2 and TRBJ1-6; possible D gene TRBD1, 5 bases. CDR3 size: 17 residues. Between the trimmed V and J ends, which lost 0 bases and 10 bases, there was a span of 19 bases. Germline V gene data show CDR1 as SGHAT and CDR2 as FQNNGV. CDR3 DNA: TGTGCCAGCAGCTTAGATCGGGGCTCAGCTTTCCCCTCACCCCTCCACTTT. Amino acids: CASSLDRGSAFPSPLHF. Complete variable domain (other parts from reference TRBV11-2 and TRBJ1-6): EAGVAQSPRYKIIEKRQSVAFWCNPISGHATLYWYQQILGQGPKLLIQFQNNGVVDDSQLPKDRFSAERLKGVDSTLKIQPAKLEDSAVYLCASSLDRGSAFPSPLHFGNGTRLTVT.

The rearrangement uses TRBV6-2 or TRBV6-3 and TRBJ1-2; D remains ambiguous. CDR1 is MNHEY, CDR2 SVGEGT, per germline. V was pared by 2 bases and J by 1 base, with 11 bases between. The CDR3 loop spans 15 amino acids. The CDR3 region is CASSYPDRLNYGYTF. The DNA for the CDR3 is TGTGCCAGCAGTTACCCGGACCGACTTAACTATGGCTACACCTTC.

This chain connects TRBV12-3 or TRBV12-4 to TRBJ1-1, with no clear D. This CDR3 region has 15 residues. V lost 7 bases to trimming and J lost 1 base, with 16 bases between them. The CDR3 here is CASKPRQTRNTEAFF. The CDR3 region has the DNA TGTGCCAGCAAGCCCCGGCAAACCAGGAACACTGAAGCTTTCTTT.

With regard to this clonotype: Compared with germline, one end of the junction differs, possibly owing to a read error. This CDR3 reads CASSQPRSKSIQYF. CDR3 bases: TGCGCCAGCAGCCAACCTAGGTCCAAAAGCATTCAGTACTTC. This chain uses TRBV4-1 with TRBJ2-4; D unresolved. The CDR3 is 14 residues long. Looked up from germline, CDR1 is MGHRA and CDR2 is YSYEKL.

The table lists this clonotype with a few counts. CDR3 bases: TGTGCCAGCAGTTTTTATCTTAACACTGAAGCTTTCTTT. Its protein product is CASSFYLNTEAFF. V usage is TRBV12-3 or TRBV12-4 and J usage is TRBJ1-1, with D unclear. There are 13 residues in the CDR3. V gave up 3 bases and J gave up 2 bases, with 7 bases separating them.

The sample holds a few counts of this clonotype. The chain couples TRBV7-2 to TRBJ1-1, with D possibly being TRBD1 (6 bases). Germline V gene lookup returns CDR1 SGHTA and CDR2 FQGNSA. V shed 4 bases and J shed 3 bases, with 15 bases lying between them. This CDR3 contains 15 residues. The CDR3 DNA reads as TGTGCCAGCAGCTACTACACAGGGAGTGACACTGAAGCTTTCTTT. It translates to CASSYYTGSDTEAFF. Full variable domain (remainder filled in from reference TRBV7-2 and TRBJ1-1): GAGVSQSPSNKVTEKGKDVELRCDPISGHTALYWYRQSLGQGLEFLIYFQGNSAPDKSGLPSDRFSAERTGGSVSTLTIQRTQQEDSAVYLCASSYYTGSDTEAFFGQGTRLTVV.

This sequence joins TRBV29-1 and TRBJ2-4, with D possibly being TRBD1 or TRBD2 (5 bases each). CDR3 length: 14 residues. Germline loops: CDR1 SQVTM, CDR2 ANQGSEA. The CDR3 region is CNAGPVGGKNIQYF. CDR3 bases: TGCAACGCCGGACCCGTTGGGGGCAAAAACATTCAGTACTTC.

V and J are TRBV20-1 and TRBJ2-7, with D uncertain. The CDR3 is 11 amino acids. CDR1 and CDR2 from the germline V gene are DFQATT and SNEGSKA (reference sequence). Trimming took 5 bases from V and 4 from J, leaving 9 bases between them. DNA of the CDR3: TGCAGTGCTTGGTCTGCTTACGAGCAGTACTTC. Protein sequence: CSAWSAYEQYF.

The chain recombines TRBV18 with TRBJ2-4; D may be TRBD1 (5 bases). The end of the DNA is better explained by TRBJ2-7, so the J call may be wrong. Per germline, CDR1 KGHSH and CDR2 LQKENI. The CDR3 sequence is 14 residues long. Here the CDR3 reads CASSQARGIYEQYF. Here the CDR3 DNA reads TGTGCCAGCTCACAAGCTAGGGGAATCTACGAGCAGTACTTC.

V gene TRBV7-2 combines with J gene TRBJ1-6, with TRBD1 matching over 7 bases. The V and J ends lost 6 bases and 7 bases, in that order; junction bases with no gene match: 6. The CDR3 is 14 amino acids. Germline V lookup: CDR1 SGHTA, CDR2 FQGNSA. The chain's CDR3 is CASRSGQINSPLHF. The DNA of the CDR3 is TGTGCCAGCAGATCGGGACAGATAAATTCACCCCTCCACTTT.

V gene TRBV20-1 combines with J gene TRBJ2-3; 11 nucleotides line up with TRBD2. The CDR3 is 17 amino acids. V lost 0 bases, J lost 1 base, and 6 bases stayed unmatched. CDR1 is DFQATT, CDR2 SNEGSKA, per germline (reference sequence). CDR3 in amino acids: CSARDPTSGGGTDTQYF. CDR3 bases: TGCAGTGCTAGAGACCCTACTAGCGGGGGTGGCACAGATACGCAGTATTTT.

The rearrangement joins TRBV4-2 to TRBJ2-7; 8 bases agree with TRBD2. The CDR3 spans 15 residues. With V trimmed by 0 bases and J by 2 bases, 3 bases remained unmatched. The germline CDR1 and CDR2 sequences are LGHNA and YNFKEQ. CDR3 in amino acids: CASSQETSVPYEQYF. The CDR3 DNA reads as TGTGCCAGCAGCCAAGAGACTAGCGTCCCCTACGAGCAGTACTTC.

The chain employs TRBV24-1 and TRBJ2-5; TRBD2 matches at 7 bases. From germline, CDR1 is KGHDR and CDR2 SFDVKD. V shed 3 bases and J 1 base; nucleotides not matched to a gene: 4. CDR3 length equals 15 residues. The CDR3 region is CATSDPRTSQETQYF. The CDR3 nucleotides read TGTGCCACCAGTGATCCTCGGACTAGCCAAGAGACCCAGTACTTC.

This clonotype showed up just a few times. The chain carries TRBV7-2 and TRBJ1-4; 10 positions match TRBD1. The trim removed 5 bases at V and 5 bases at J, leaving 5 bases unmatched. The CDR3 contains 15 residues. Germline CDR1 is SGHTA and CDR2 is FQGNSA. CDR3 amino acids: CASSDLGQGNEKLFF. The CDR3, as DNA: TGTGCCAGCAGCGACCTGGGACAGGGGAATGAAAAACTGTTTTTT.